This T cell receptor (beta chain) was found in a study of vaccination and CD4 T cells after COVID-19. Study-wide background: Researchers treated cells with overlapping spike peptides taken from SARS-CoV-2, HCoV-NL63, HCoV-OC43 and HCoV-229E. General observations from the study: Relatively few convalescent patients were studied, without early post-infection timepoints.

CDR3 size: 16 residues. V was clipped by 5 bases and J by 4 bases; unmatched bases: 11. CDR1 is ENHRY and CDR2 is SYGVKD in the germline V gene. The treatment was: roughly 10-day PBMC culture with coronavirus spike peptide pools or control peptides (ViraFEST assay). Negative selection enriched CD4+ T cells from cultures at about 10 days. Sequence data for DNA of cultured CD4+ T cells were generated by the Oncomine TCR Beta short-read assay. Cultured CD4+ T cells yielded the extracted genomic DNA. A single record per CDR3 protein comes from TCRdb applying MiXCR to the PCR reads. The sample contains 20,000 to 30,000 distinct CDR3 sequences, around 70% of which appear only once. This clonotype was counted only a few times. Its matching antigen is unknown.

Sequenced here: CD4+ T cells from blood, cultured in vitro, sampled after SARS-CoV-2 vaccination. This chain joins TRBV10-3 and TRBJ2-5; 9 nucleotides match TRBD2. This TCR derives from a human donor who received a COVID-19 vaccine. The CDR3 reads CAISQVAGGLGETQYF. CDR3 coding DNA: TGTGCCATCAGTCAAGTGGCGGGGGGGCTGGGAGAGACCCAGTACTTC.